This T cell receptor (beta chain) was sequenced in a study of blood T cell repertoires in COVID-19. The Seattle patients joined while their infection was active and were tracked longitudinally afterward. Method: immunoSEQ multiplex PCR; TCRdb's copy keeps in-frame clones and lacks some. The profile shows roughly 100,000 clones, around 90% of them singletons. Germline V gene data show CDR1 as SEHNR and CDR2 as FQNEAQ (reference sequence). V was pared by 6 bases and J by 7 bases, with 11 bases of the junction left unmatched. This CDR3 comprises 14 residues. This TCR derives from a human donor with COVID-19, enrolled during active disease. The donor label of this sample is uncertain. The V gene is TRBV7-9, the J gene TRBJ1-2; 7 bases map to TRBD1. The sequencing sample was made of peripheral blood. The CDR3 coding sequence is TGTGCCAGCAGTCCTAATCACAGGGGCTCTGGCTACACCTTC. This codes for CASSPNHRGSGYTF.